Here is one TCR beta chain with its context. V lost 5 bases to trimming and J lost 1 base; unmatched junction nucleotides: 6. Germline CDR1 reads LNHDA; CDR2 reads SQIVND (reference sequence). This CDR3 contains 15 residues. These data are taken from a study of blood T cell repertoires in COVID-19. Turning to the study itself: Some COVID-19 samples were acute and others convalescent; all came from the United States, Italy and Spain.

Participants were aged about 18 to 100 years, lived in 25 or so US areas, and enrolled virtually. Participant-given clinical history determined each cohort assignment. TCRdb's table, derived via immunoSEQ multiplex PCR, lists solely in-frame clones and lacks some. The profile covers about 400,000 clones, with over 75% appearing a single time and more than 2% taken by the ten largest. The genes are TRBV19 and TRBJ1-2, with 8 bases aligning to TRBD1. Material: PBMCs or T cells enriched from blood (not recorded which). The clonotype was recovered from a woman between 40 and 50 years old with acute COVID-19. The CDR3 region has the DNA TGTGCCAGTAGTGTTGGGGACAGGAGTAACTATGGCTACACCTTC. It encodes CASSVGDRSNYGYTF. The variable domain in full, with the rest retrieved from reference TRBV19 and TRBJ1-2, is DGGITQSPKYLFRKEGQNVTLSCEQNLNHDAMYWYRQDPGQGLRLIYYSQIVNDFQKGDIAEGYSVSREKKESFPLTVTSAQKNPTAFYLCASSVGDRSNYGYTFGSGTRLTVV.